This record concerns one T cell receptor (beta chain) sequence. Its target is not known. HIV-negative, healthy adults without recent acute infections or vaccinations were the donors. The donor cohort consisted entirely of Caucasian adults residing in Nashville, Tennessee. The data belong to a study of shared clonotypes between healthy human individuals. General study points: On the whole, naive subsets had larger estimated richness than memory subsets had.

Some clones are missing from TCRdb's copy, which holds only in-frame ones; the method was immunoSEQ multiplex PCR. There are 650,000 to 700,000 clones in the sample; 80% to 95% occur only once, and around a third lies in the top ten. This CDR3 is built from 15 residues. V lost 5 bases and J lost 4, with 17 bases in between. The V gene's germline CDR1 is LNHDA and CDR2 SQIVND (reference sequence). This receptor was obtained from a man younger than 35 in good health. Some clones in this sample may be carry-over from other donors' samples. The sequencing sample was made of memory CD8+ T cells from PBMCs. Subset defined: CD45RO+ cells pooled with CCR7-negative TemRA cells. The V gene is TRBV19, the J gene TRBJ1-2; D uncertain. Here the CDR3 reads CASSDSPGSFYGYTF. The CDR3 DNA is TGTGCCAGTAGTGATTCCCCGGGGTCCTTCTATGGCTACACCTTC.